These 15 T cell receptor beta chains came from one sample sequenced in a study of human T cells and chemical hapten exposure. MiXCR was run by TCRdb on the RACE reads, yielding one entry per CDR3 protein. Seen here are 100,000 to 120,000 distinct CDR3 sequences, 30% to 35% observed once, and the top ten hold less than 3%. As for time point: patch test 3, about 24 weeks after DPC sensitization. Treatment of the sample: therapeutic diphenylcyclopropenone sensitization with weekly scalp DPC. This specimen was whole blood, taken in connection with sensitization to the hapten diphenylcyclopropenone (DPC). These TCRs come from a man aged 35-49 years with alopecia areata. Some clones in this sample may be carry-over from other donors' samples.

The V and J genes are TRBV7-2 and TRBJ2-7; 9 bases are a match to TRBD2. The CDR3 consists of 14 residues. With V trimmed by 5 bases and J by 2 bases, 4 bases remained unmatched. Germline CDR1 SGHTA, CDR2 FQGNSA. CDR3 residues: CASSPGTSPYEQYV. The CDR3 nucleotides are TGTGCCAGCAGCCCAGGGACTAGCCCCTACGAGCAGTACGTC.

The chain joins TRBV5-6 to TRBJ2-1, with D maybe TRBD2 (6 bases). The CDR3 runs to 16 residues. Germline V gene sequence: CDR1 SGHDT, CDR2 YYEEEE. V gave up 4 bases and J gave up 0 bases, with 14 bases separating them. This CDR3 reads CASSPEGGSSYNEQFF. In DNA form, the CDR3 reads TGTGCCAGCAGCCCGGAGGGCGGCAGCTCCTACAATGAGCAGTTCTTC.

The chain employs TRBV3-1 and TRBJ2-1, with 14 bases lining up with TRBD2. Losses at the gene ends were 1 base for V and 10 bases for J; bases not matched to a gene: 6. There are 16 residues in the CDR3. CDR1 is LGHDT, CDR2 YNNKEL, per germline (reference sequence). The CDR3 DNA reads TGTGCCAGCAGCCAAGGTGCGGGACTAGCGGGGGAAGAGCAGTTCTTC. It is translated as CASSQGAGLAGEEQFF.

The rearrangement joins TRBV21-1 to TRBJ2-7; the DNA was not used to check the table's D call, TRBD2. TRBV21-1 corresponds to a pseudogene. This CDR3 spans 17 amino acids. Written as DNA, the CDR3 is TGTGCCAGCAGCAGCAGGGGGCTTCTAGCGGGAGACTACGAGCAGTACGTC. Translation gives CASSSRGLLAGDYEQYV.

This clonotype has just a few counts. V usage is TRBV27 and J usage is TRBJ1-1; 7 nucleotides line up with TRBD1. V lost 10 bases, J lost 5 bases, and 16 bases stayed unmatched. Germline V gives CDR1 MNHEY, CDR2 SMNVEV (reference sequence). The CDR3 sequence is 15 residues long. The CDR3 protein is CATLARNRGLTEAFF. CDR3 in DNA: TGTGCCACCCTAGCGAGAAACAGGGGATTGACTGAAGCTTTCTTT.

This clonotype was observed a single time. The V call is TRBV18, the J call TRBJ1-2; D is unresolved. Trimming took 0 bases from V and 2 from J, leaving 4 bases between them. CDR1 is KGHSH and CDR2 is LQKENI in the germline V gene. CDR3 size: 13 residues. The chain's CDR3 is CASSPPGNYGYTF. CDR3 in DNA: TGTGCCAGCTCACCACCGGGGAACTATGGCTACACCTTC.

The rearrangement uses TRBV9 and TRBJ2-3, with D possibly being TRBD2 (5 bases). CDR3 size: 15 residues. Germline assignment: CDR1 SGDLS and CDR2 YYNGEE. With 0 bases removed from V and 1 base from J, the gap between germline ends came to 9 bases. This CDR3 reads CASSVGGFGTDTQYF. In DNA, the CDR3 is TGTGCCAGCAGCGTAGGAGGGTTTGGCACAGATACGCAGTATTTT. Supplemented by reference TRBV9 and TRBJ2-3, the full variable domain reads DSGVTQTPKHLITATGQRVTLRCSPRSGDLSVYWYQQSLDQGLQFLIQYYNGEERAKGNILERFSAQQFPDLHSELNLSSLELGDSALYFCASSVGGFGTDTQYFGPGTRLTVL.

The rearrangement joins TRBV7-9 to TRBJ2-3; D remains unclear. The CDR3 has 12 amino acids. The V end lost 3 bases, the J end lost 6 bases, and 7 bases lay between the germline ends. Germline V gene data show CDR1 as SEHNR and CDR2 as FQNEAQ (reference sequence). The DNA of the CDR3 is TGTGCCAGCAGCTTTGACTGGGATACGCAGTATTTT. Its translation: CASSFDWDTQYF. Full variable domain (outside the CDR3, taken from reference TRBV7-9 and TRBJ2-3): DTGVSQNPRHKITKRGQNVTFRCDPISEHNRLYWYRQTLGQGPEFLTYFQNEAQLEKSRLLSDRFSAERPKGSFSTLEIQRTEQGDSAMYLCASSFDWDTQYFGPGTRLTVL.

The DNA for the CDR3 is TGTGCCAGCAGTTACGGCGGGGTACCGAACACTGAAGCTTTCTTT. This translates into CASSYGGVPNTEAFF. The rearrangement joins TRBV6-2 or TRBV6-3 to TRBJ1-1; D gene unclear. The CDR3 is made up of 15 amino acids. V dropped 2 bases and J dropped 1 base, with 11 bases sitting between them. Germline CDR1 reads MNHEY; CDR2 reads SVGEGT.

This sequence joins TRBV7-2 and TRBJ1-4; D gene ambiguous. The CDR3 sequence is 16 residues long. Trimming took off 2 bases at V and 8 bases at J, with 18 bases between the two ends. The V gene's germline CDR1 is SGHTA and CDR2 FQGNSA. The CDR3: CASSLNGRFGEEKLFF. Written as DNA, the CDR3 is TGTGCCAGCAGCTTAAACGGGCGCTTCGGAGAAGAAAAACTGTTTTTT.

The genes are TRBV18 and TRBJ1-5; no clear D. CDR1 is KGHSH, CDR2 LQKENI, per germline. Deletions cut 3 bases from V and 3 bases from J, with 9 bases between. CDR3 length: 14 amino acids. CDR3 amino acids: CASSPRADNQPQHF. CDR3 DNA: TGTGCCAGCTCACCTAGGGCCGACAATCAGCCCCAGCATTTT.

The chain links TRBV19 to TRBJ2-7, with D maybe TRBD1 (7 bases). V gave up 9 bases and J gave up 3 bases, with 15 bases separating them. Germline V CDR1 and CDR2: LNHDA, SQIVND (reference sequence). The length of the CDR3 is 13 residues. CDR3 DNA: TGTGCCAGCTCATCGCAGGGGGGCTACGAGCAGTACTTC. This encodes CASSSQGGYEQYF.

The rearrangement uses TRBV6-1 and TRBJ2-1, with TRBD2 matching 14 bases. The germline V gene encodes CDR1 MNHNS and CDR2 SASEGT. This CDR3 is 15 amino acids long. J lost 4 bases, V lost 4 bases, and 0 bases had no gene match. In nucleotides, the CDR3 is TGTGCCAGCAGTGGACTAGCGGGAGGGTACAATGAGCAGTTCTTC. Translating gives CASSGLAGGYNEQFF.

This CDR3 is CASSLAPNTGGTGELFF. CDR3 sequence (DNA): TGTGCCAGCAGCTTAGCACCAAACACAGGGGGCACCGGGGAGCTGTTTTTT. The V call is TRBV7-9, the J call TRBJ2-2, with TRBD1 matching over 8 bases. Losses at the gene ends were 0 bases for V and 4 bases for J; bases not matched to a gene: 7. The germline gives CDR1 SEHNR, CDR2 FQNEAQ (reference sequence). The CDR3 is 17 amino acids.

The chain joins TRBV18 to TRBJ1-4; 7 nucleotides line up with TRBD1. The CDR3 consists of 14 residues. J was trimmed by 2 bases and V by 8 bases; bases with no gene match: 5. The germline CDR1 and CDR2 sequences are KGHSH and LQKENI. CDR3 in DNA: TGTGCCAGCAGTCCGGGACAGACTAATGAAAAACTGTTTTTT. It translates to CASSPGQTNEKLFF. Full variable domain (outside the CDR3, taken from reference TRBV18 and TRBJ1-4): NAGVMQNPRHLVRRRGQEARLRCSPMKGHSHVYWYRQLPEEGLKFMVYLQKENIIDESGMPKERFSAEFPKEGPSILRIQQVVRGDSAAYFCASSPGQTNEKLFFGSGTQLSVL.